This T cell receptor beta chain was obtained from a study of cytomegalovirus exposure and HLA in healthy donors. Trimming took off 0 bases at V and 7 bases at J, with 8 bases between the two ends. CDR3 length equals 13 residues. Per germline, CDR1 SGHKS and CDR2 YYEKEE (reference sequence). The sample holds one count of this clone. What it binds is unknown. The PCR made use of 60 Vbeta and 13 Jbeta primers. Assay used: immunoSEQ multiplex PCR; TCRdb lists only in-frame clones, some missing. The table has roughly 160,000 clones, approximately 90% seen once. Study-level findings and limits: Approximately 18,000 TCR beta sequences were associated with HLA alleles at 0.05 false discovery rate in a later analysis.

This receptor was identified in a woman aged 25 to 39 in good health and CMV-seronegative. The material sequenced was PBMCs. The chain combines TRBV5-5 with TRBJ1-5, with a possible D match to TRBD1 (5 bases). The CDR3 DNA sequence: TGTGCCAGCAGCTTGGCCGGGGGGCAGCCCCAGCATTTT. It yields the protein CASSLAGGQPQHF.